This T cell receptor beta chain is drawn from a study of cytomegalovirus exposure and HLA in healthy donors. This CDR3 has 15 amino acids. The V and J ends lost 2 bases and 8 bases respectively, with 16 bases between them. Germline V gene sequence: CDR1 SGHTA, CDR2 FQGTGA. Study-wide findings and caveats: The study assumed roughly uniform donor sequencing depth for presence/absence analyses.

This clone appeared a few times. Its target is unknown. The study ran its PCR with 60 Vbeta and 13 Jbeta primers. Data came from immunoSEQ multiplex PCR; TCRdb stores just in-frame clones and leaves some out. In the table there are under 130,000 clones, approximately 11% of which are singletons. The specimen was PBMCs. J is TRBJ2-1 and V is TRBV7-3; D uncertain. This sequence was found in a man aged 35-49 years in good health and CMV-seropositive. DNA for the CDR3: TGTGCCAGCAGCTTAGGGCCAGTGCTGTCCGATGAGCAGTTCTTC. Translating it yields CASSLGPVLSDEQFF.